This T cell receptor (beta chain) comes out of a study of cytomegalovirus exposure and HLA in healthy donors. About the study: The approximately 120 validation repertoires matched the approximately 700 first-cohort repertoires in platform, a later analysis reported.

Using immunoSEQ multiplex PCR, the repertoire was profiled, and TCRdb retains in-frame clones only, with some absent. The top ten hold 0.95% to 1.1% of the sample, which has a few hundred thousand clones, around 86% seen once. Study conclusions and caveats: Using the classifier, cytomegalovirus status was reportedly diagnosed with high specificity and sensitivity. Across donors, most TCRs were seen rarely, yet some public ones were widespread. The study recorded 164 TCR beta chains that were cytomegalovirus-associated.

Trimming left V 2 bases short and J 2 bases short, with 7 bases between. The germline gives CDR1 WSHSY, CDR2 SAAADI. The length of the CDR3 is 13 residues. Concerning this clone itself: As yet, its antigen is unknown.

The clonotype was recovered from a woman aged 18-29 years in good health and CMV-seronegative. Input material: PBMCs. The V gene is TRBV10-2, the J gene TRBJ2-7, with D maybe TRBD2 (5 bases). CDR3: CASSERTPYEQYF. CDR3 DNA sequence: TGCGCCAGCAGTGAGAGGACTCCCTACGAGCAGTACTTC.